This T cell receptor (beta chain) was recorded in a study of cytomegalovirus exposure and HLA in healthy donors. Study outcomes and limitations: Later, an analysis found that common viral pathogens appeared to be linked with several of the most significant clusters.

Regarding this clone: The antigen is unknown.

Primers for the PCR totalled 60 Vbeta and 13 Jbeta. Sequencing was performed with immunoSEQ multiplex PCR; in TCRdb, only in-frame clones are kept and a portion is missing. The table shows around 150,000 clones, with about 70% occurring only once. From germline, CDR1 is KGHSH and CDR2 LQKENI. J was trimmed by 6 bases and V by 2 bases; bases with no gene match: 3. The CDR3 sequence is 14 residues long. The TCR was taken from a man between 18 and 35 years old in good health and CMV-seronegative. V and J are TRBV18 and TRBJ1-2; TRBD1 matches at 10 bases. The specimen sequenced was PBMCs. In nucleotides, the CDR3 is TGTGCCAGCTCACCAGACAGGGGGCAGGATGGCTACACCTTC. Amino acid sequence: CASSPDRGQDGYTF.